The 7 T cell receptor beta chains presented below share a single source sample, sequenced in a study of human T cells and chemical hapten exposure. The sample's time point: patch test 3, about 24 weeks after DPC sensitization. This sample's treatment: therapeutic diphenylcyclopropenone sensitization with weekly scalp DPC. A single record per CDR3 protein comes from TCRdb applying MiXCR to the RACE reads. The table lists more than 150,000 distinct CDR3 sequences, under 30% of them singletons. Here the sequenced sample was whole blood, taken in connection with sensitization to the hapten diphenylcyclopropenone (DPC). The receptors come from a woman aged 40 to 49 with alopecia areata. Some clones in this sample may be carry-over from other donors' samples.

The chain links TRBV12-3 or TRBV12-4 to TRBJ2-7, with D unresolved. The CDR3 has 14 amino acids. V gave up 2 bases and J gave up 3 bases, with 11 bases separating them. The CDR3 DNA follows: TGTGCCAGCAGTTTATTAGCCCGCAACTACGAGCAGTACTTC. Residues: CASSLLARNYEQYF.

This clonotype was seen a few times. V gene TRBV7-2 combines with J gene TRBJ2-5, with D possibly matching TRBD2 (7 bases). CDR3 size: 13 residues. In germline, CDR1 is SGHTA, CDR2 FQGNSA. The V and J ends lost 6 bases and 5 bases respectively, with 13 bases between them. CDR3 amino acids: CASRAGAGETQYF. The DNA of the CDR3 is TGTGCCAGCAGGGCGGGGGCAGGGGAGACCCAGTACTTC. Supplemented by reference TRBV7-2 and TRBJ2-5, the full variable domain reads GAGVSQSPSNKVTEKGKDVELRCDPISGHTALYWYRQSLGQGLEFLIYFQGNSAPDKSGLPSDRFSAERTGGSVSTLTIQRTQQEDSAVYLCASRAGAGETQYFGPGTRLLVL.

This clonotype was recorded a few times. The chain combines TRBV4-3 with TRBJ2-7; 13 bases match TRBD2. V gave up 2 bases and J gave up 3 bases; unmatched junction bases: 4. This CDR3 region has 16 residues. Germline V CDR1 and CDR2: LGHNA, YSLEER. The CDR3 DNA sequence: TGCGCCAGCAGCCAAACGGGACTAGCGGGAATCTACGAGCAGTACTTC. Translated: CASSQTGLAGIYEQYF.

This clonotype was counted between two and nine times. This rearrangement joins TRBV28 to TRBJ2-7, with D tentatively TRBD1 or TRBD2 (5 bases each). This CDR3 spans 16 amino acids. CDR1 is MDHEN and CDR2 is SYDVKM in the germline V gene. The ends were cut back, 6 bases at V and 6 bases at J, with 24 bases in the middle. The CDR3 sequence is CASRRAGTSVSGEQYF. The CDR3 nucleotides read TGTGCCAGCAGGCGAGCCGGGACCAGCGTTTCGGGCGAGCAGTACTTC.

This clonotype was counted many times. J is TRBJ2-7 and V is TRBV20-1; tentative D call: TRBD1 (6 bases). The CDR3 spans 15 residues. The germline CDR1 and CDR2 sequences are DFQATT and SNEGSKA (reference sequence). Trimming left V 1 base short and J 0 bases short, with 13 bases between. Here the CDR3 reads CSARGGSDSSYEQYF. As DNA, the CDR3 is TGCAGTGCTAGAGGGGGGTCGGACAGCTCCTACGAGCAGTACTTC.

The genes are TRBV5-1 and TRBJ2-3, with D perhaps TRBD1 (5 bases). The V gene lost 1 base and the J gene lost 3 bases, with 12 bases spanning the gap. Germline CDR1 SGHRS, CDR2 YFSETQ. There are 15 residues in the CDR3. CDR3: CASSLIGRVTDTQYF. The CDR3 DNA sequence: TGCGCCAGCAGCTTGATTGGCAGGGTTACAGATACGCAGTATTTT.

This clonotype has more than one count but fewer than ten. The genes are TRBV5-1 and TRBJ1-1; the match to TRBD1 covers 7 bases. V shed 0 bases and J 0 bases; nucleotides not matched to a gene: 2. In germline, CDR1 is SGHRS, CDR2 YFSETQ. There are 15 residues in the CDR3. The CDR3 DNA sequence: TGCGCCAGCAGCTTGGGACAGGGAGTGAACACTGAAGCTTTCTTT. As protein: CASSLGQGVNTEAFF. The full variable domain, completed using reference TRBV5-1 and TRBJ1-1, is KAGVTQTPRYLIKTRGQQVTLSCSPISGHRSVSWYQQTPGQGLQFLFEYFSETQRNKGNFPGRFSGRQFSNSRSEMNVSTLELGDSALYLCASSLGQGVNTEAFFGQGTRLTVV.